This T cell receptor beta chain was recorded in a study of T-cell reconstitution after alpha-beta-depleted transplantation in children (dated by TCRdb to the mid-2010s). In terms of the full investigation: Using TCR repertoire profiling, the study quantitatively followed how T-cell immune reconstitution unfolded in children after TCRalphabeta/CD19-depleted allogeneic hematopoietic cell transplantation.

What the research found in general, with its limitations: The high TCRbeta diversity at day 60 in some patients was ascribed to recipient T cells and intrathymic progenitors that had survived conditioning. About two months after transplant, the apparently early recovery of alphabetaT-cell counts reportedly depended on just several hundred clones that had expanded rapidly and came from non-depleted graft cells. Over the following months the frequencies of hyperexpanded clones went down, and after one year T-cell counts and TCRbeta diversity were mostly credited to newly produced T cells.

In light of the paper, this sample's treatment or condition label describes: allogeneic hematopoietic cell transplantation with graft depleted of TCRalphabeta T cells and CD19 B cells. Transplant recipients were children who received TCRalphabeta/CD19-depleted allogeneic hematopoietic cell grafts. Library creation used PCR. The sequencing machine was an Illumina HiSeq 2500. Molecular barcoding was employed in the preparation of TCR libraries, with unique molecular identifiers being used to normalize TCRbeta repertoire quantification. TCRdb itself trimmed the public reads at Q25 with fastp, ran MiXCR and retained productive beta chains. Rows matching on CDR3 protein sequence are summarized as one entry with the most common DNA and genes. The sample profile shows hundreds of thousands of distinct CDR3 sequences; approximately 17% of them were found once. The ten largest clones capture 40% to 50% of the sample.

Sequences LNHDA (CDR1) and SQIVND (CDR2) are obtained from the germline V gene (reference sequence). Reading from cysteine to phenylalanine, the CDR3 counts 17 amino acids. The only DNA kept is the CDR3, 51 bases in frame from the first base. V was cut back by 7 bases and J by 2 bases, leaving a gap of 21 bases between them. A remark on this clonotype: What antigen it recognizes has not been identified. Base qualities are not provided; no much larger clone lies one nucleotide away.

This TCR came from a male patient aged 2 to 10 who had a stem cell transplant for acute lymphoblastic leukemia, so the T cells may come from the graft donor. The rearranged chain carries TRBV19 and TRBJ1-3; tentative D gene TRBD1, with 5 bases matching. Sequenced material: PBMCs, mostly from graft donor cells, taken 360 days after TCRalphabeta/CD19-depleted stem cell transplant. The CDR3 region has the sequence CASTDPPPGFTGNTIYF. The base sequence is TGTGCCAGTACGGATCCACCTCCAGGGTTTACTGGAAACACCATATATTTT.